This T cell receptor beta chain was obtained from a study of OX40 agonist ivuxolimab in advanced cancers. In the study overall: Patients assigned to dose escalation were diagnosed with hepatocellular carcinoma, melanoma, renal cell or head and neck cancer.

People who had autoimmune disease history or systemic immunosuppression were excluded. TCRdb keeps only in-frame clones here, not all; method: immunoSEQ multiplex PCR. In the table there are approximately 30,000 clones, more than 80% of which are singletons. Germline CDR1 is SNHLY and CDR2 is FYNNEI. The CDR3 covers 12 residues. The V end was cut by 2 bases, the J end by 3 bases, with 5 bases between. The receptor comes from an adult with an advanced solid tumor such as melanoma, head and neck, liver or kidney cancer. This chain connects TRBV2 to TRBJ2-7, with no clear D. The sequencing here drew on CD4+ or CD8+ T cells sorted from blood, taken in a trial of the OX40 agonist ivuxolimab. The CDR3 bases are TGTGCCAGCAGTGAATCGAGCTACGAGCAGTACTTC. Translation gives CASSESSYEQYF. The variable domain in full, completed from reference TRBV2 and TRBJ2-7, reads EPEVTQTPSHQVTQMGQEVILRCVPISNHLYFYWYRQILGQKVEFLVSFYNNEISEKSEIFDDQFSVERPDGSNFTLKIRSTKLEDSAMYFCASSESSYEQYFGPGTRLTVT.